What follows are 9 T cell receptor beta chains derived from one specimen sequenced in a study of blood T cell repertoires in COVID-19. Assay used: immunoSEQ multiplex PCR; TCRdb lists only in-frame clones, some missing. The table shows 200,000 or so clones, with roughly 91% occurring only once. Material: PBMCs or T cells enriched from blood (not recorded which). The receptors here all came from a man aged 25-45 years in a cohort exposed to, infected with or recovered from COVID-19 (not recorded which).

The gene calls are TRBV4-1 and TRBJ1-4, with no clear D. Trimming stripped 4 bases from V and 0 bases from J, with 12 bases between. The CDR3 spans 16 residues. Per germline, CDR1 MGHRA and CDR2 YSYEKL. CDR3 sequence (DNA): TGCGCCAGCAGCCCCCGAAGACAAGCAACTAATGAAAAACTGTTTTTT. This encodes CASSPRRQATNEKLFF.

This chain uses TRBV3-1 (or the pseudogene TRBV3-2) with TRBJ2-1; 12 bases align to TRBD2. The CDR3 length is 17 residues. The trim removed 3 bases at V and 1 base at J, leaving 4 bases unmatched. Germline CDR1 and CDR2: LGHDT and YNNKEL (reference sequence). CDR3 in DNA: TGTGCCAGCAGCCACCTCGGACTAGCGGGGTCCTACAATGAGCAGTTCTTC. Protein product: CASSHLGLAGSYNEQFF.

The CDR3 spells CARPTGGNTEAFF. CDR3 sequence (DNA): TGTGCCAGACCGACAGGGGGGAACACTGAAGCTTTCTTT. This sequence joins TRBV21-1 and TRBJ1-1; the listed D gene, TRBD1, was not tested against the DNA. TRBV21-1 is annotated as a pseudogene. This CDR3 has 13 amino acids.

The chain couples TRBV10-1 to TRBJ2-7; maybe TRBD1 (6 bases). Germline loops: CDR1 WNHNN, CDR2 SYGVQD (reference sequence). The CDR3 contains 14 residues. V was shortened by 4 bases and J by 2 bases, with 12 bases between the two germline ends. The CDR3: CASSAGQRAYEQYF. In nucleotides, the CDR3 is TGCGCCAGCAGTGCTGGACAGAGAGCCTACGAGCAGTACTTC.

The chain recombines TRBV19 with TRBJ1-2; 7 nucleotides match TRBD1. This CDR3 spans 15 amino acids. CDR1 LNHDA and CDR2 SQIVND come from the germline V gene (reference sequence). V shed 5 bases, J shed 4 bases, and the junction held 10 bases outside the gene matches. The CDR3 sequence: CASSADKQGFYGYTF. CDR3 bases: TGTGCCAGTAGTGCCGACAAACAGGGGTTCTATGGCTACACCTTC.

This sequence joins TRBV19 and TRBJ2-3; the match to TRBD2 covers 8 bases. V lost 7 bases to trimming and J lost 2 bases; unmatched junction nucleotides: 11. This CDR3 contains 16 residues. Germline loops: CDR1 LNHDA, CDR2 SQIVND (reference sequence). The CDR3 nucleotides read TGTGCCAGTACCAAATGGGGAGCGGGAGCCACAGATACGCAGTATTTT. Amino acid sequence: CASTKWGAGATDTQYF.

The rearrangement joins TRBV28 to TRBJ1-1, with 10 bases lining up with TRBD1. The CDR3 extends over 15 amino acids. The ends lost 5 bases at V and 2 bases at J; junction bases unmatched: 5. Germline assignment: CDR1 MDHEN and CDR2 SYDVKM. In DNA form, the CDR3 reads TGTGCCAGCAGTGCTGACAGGGGGCCCAACACTGAAGCTTTCTTT. It encodes CASSADRGPNTEAFF.

The gene calls are TRBV18 and TRBJ2-7; 7 bases are a match to TRBD1. CDR1 and CDR2 from the germline V gene are KGHSH and LQKENI. The CDR3 spans 12 residues. The J segment lost 6 bases and the V segment lost 3 bases, leaving 2 bases of the junction unmatched. CDR3 DNA: TGTGCCAGCTCACCCGACAGGGTCGAGCAGTACTTC. Translation: CASSPDRVEQYF.

This chain uses TRBV9 with TRBJ2-7; TRBD2 matches at 13 bases. This CDR3 is built from 16 residues. V lost 4 bases to trimming and J lost 4 bases; unmatched junction nucleotides: 8. Germline V gene sequence: CDR1 SGDLS, CDR2 YYNGEE. This CDR3 reads CASSPSGTSGTYEQYF. CDR3 coding DNA: TGTGCCAGCAGCCCGTCCGGGACTAGCGGGACATACGAGCAGTACTTC.